The present T cell receptor beta chain was sequenced within a study of T cell responses to AZD1222 COVID-19 vaccine. Study-wide results and caveats: Within unmutated variant regions lay the reported targets of nearly half of spike-specific TCRs. Dominant at 160-218 and 743-854, vaccine-associated CD4 TCRs also spanned spike. In all cases, repertoires were sampled only after the peak T cell response.

Measured with immunoSEQ multiplex PCR; TCRdb has only the in-frame clones, and not every one. Of 20,000 to 25,000 clones in the sample, 82% were seen once. Note on this clone: Its specificity is not known.

The sample consisted of peripheral blood, taken on day 0 of AZD1222 vaccination. This clonotype was sampled from an adult in good health.

The CDR3 loop is CATSDDRYGYTF. The DNA for the CDR3 is TGTGCCACCAGTGATGACCGGTACGGCTACACCTTC. The chain employs TRBV24-1 and TRBJ1-2; unclear D gene. V lost 3 bases, J lost 8 bases, and 9 bases lay in between. There are 12 residues in the CDR3. CDR1 is KGHDR and CDR2 is SFDVKD in the germline V gene.